What follows are 4 T cell receptor beta chains derived from one specimen sequenced in a study of blood T cell repertoires in COVID-19. Repertoires were generated with immunoSEQ multiplex PCR, while TCRdb's copy carries only in-frame clones and drops some. The sample has roughly 370,000 clones; around nine tenths are singletons. Sample: PBMCs or T cells enriched from blood (not recorded which). The receptors originated from a woman between 45 and 65 years old who had recovered from COVID-19.

The CDR3 reads CASSLEHRVLRAFF. DNA for the CDR3: TGTGCCAGCAGTTTGGAGCACAGGGTCCTTCGAGCTTTCTTT. The J gene is TRBJ1-1, the V gene TRBV28; the D gene is possibly TRBD1 (6 bases). The CDR3 consists of 14 residues. With 3 bases removed from V and 10 bases from J, the gap between germline ends came to 18 bases. The germline V gene has CDR1 MDHEN and CDR2 SYDVKM.

The genes are TRBV27 and TRBJ2-2; the match to TRBD1 covers 7 bases. Germline V gives CDR1 MNHEY, CDR2 SMNVEV (reference sequence). The V and J ends lost 3 bases and 1 base, in that order; junction bases with no gene match: 2. This CDR3 is built from 15 residues. Here the CDR3 DNA reads TGTGCCAGCAGTTTGCGGACAGGGAACACCGGGGAGCTGTTTTTT. Its protein product is CASSLRTGNTGELFF.

The rearrangement joins TRBV14 to TRBJ2-1; 9 bases line up with TRBD2. CDR1 is SGHDN, CDR2 FVKESK, per germline. J gave up 0 bases and V 2 bases, and 11 bases lay outside the gene matches. The CDR3 is made up of 19 amino acids. CDR3 loop: CASSQLPWAGGPSYNEQFF. CDR3 in DNA: TGTGCCAGCAGCCAACTGCCTTGGGCGGGGGGGCCCTCCTACAATGAGCAGTTCTTC.

In nucleotides, the CDR3 is TGTGCCTGGACCCCCGGGACAGAAAATTCACCCCTCCACTTT. Residues: CAWTPGTENSPLHF. The chain links TRBV30 to TRBJ1-6; 7 nucleotides line up with TRBD1. CDR1 is GTSNPN, CDR2 SVGIG, per germline (reference sequence). The CDR3 totals 14 residues. With V trimmed by 4 bases and J by 7 bases, 7 bases remained unmatched. Using reference TRBV30 and TRBJ1-6 for the parts outside the CDR3, the full variable domain is SQTIHQWPATLVQPVGSPLSLECTVEGTSNPNLYWYRQAAGRGLQLLFYSVGIGQISSEVPQNLSASRPQDRQFILSSKKLLLSDSGFYLCAWTPGTENSPLHFGNGTRLTVT.